The 11 T cell receptor beta chains below were found in one sample sequenced in a study of post-analysis software for immune sequencing data. Unique molecular identifiers tagged the TCR beta cDNA libraries. TCRdb analysed the PCR reads with MiXCR anew, one entry per CDR3 protein. There are around 150,000 distinct CDR3 sequences in the sample; about 36% occur only once, and 28% lies in the top ten. The starting material was blood, obtained after autologous hematopoietic stem cell transplantation. These receptors were taken from a girl aged 5-17 years with multiple sclerosis.

The gene calls are TRBV5-5 and TRBJ2-7; D might be TRBD1 (6 bases). Germline values: CDR1 SGHKS, CDR2 YYEKEE (reference sequence). The CDR3 is 12 residues long. V was cut by 4 bases and J by 7 bases, with 12 bases left in between. In nucleotides, the CDR3 is TGTGCCAGCAGCGAACAGGGTTTGGAGCAGTACTTC. Its protein product is CASSEQGLEQYF.

The chain combines TRBV19 with TRBJ1-1; TRBD1 matches at 9 bases. The trim removed 6 bases at V and 1 base at J, leaving 21 bases unmatched. The CDR3 has 20 amino acids. CDR1 is LNHDA, CDR2 SQIVND, per germline (reference sequence). The CDR3 region has the DNA TGTGCCAGTAGCCCGAATCGGGACAGGGTATCTAATTCGGGGAACACTGAAGCTTTCTTT. Translation: CASSPNRDRVSNSGNTEAFF.

V and J are TRBV20-1 and TRBJ2-1, with unresolved D. The CDR3 extends over 16 amino acids. The ends were cut back, 3 bases at V and 4 bases at J, with 19 bases in the middle. CDR1 and CDR2 from the germline V gene are DFQATT and SNEGSKA (reference sequence). The CDR3 region has the DNA TGCAGTGCTAGGGTCCGGACCACTCGTCCTTACAATGAGCAGTTCTTC. Its translation: CSARVRTTRPYNEQFF.

The chain joins TRBV6-2 or TRBV6-3 to TRBJ2-1; a possible D gene is TRBD2 (6 bases). In germline, CDR1 is MNHEY, CDR2 SVGEGT. V lost 4 bases and J 4 bases, leaving 14 bases between the germline ends. This CDR3 is built from 15 residues. CDR3 coding DNA: TGTGCCAGCAGTTTGTCCGGGACTGCATACAATGAGCAGTTCTTC. Protein: CASSLSGTAYNEQFF.

There are many counts of this clonotype. The chain is built from TRBV7-6 and TRBJ1-5; D is perhaps TRBD1 (5 bases). The germline V gene has CDR1 SGHVS and CDR2 FNYEAQ. This CDR3 has 16 residues. V was cut by 1 base and J by 3 bases, with 13 bases left in between. This CDR3 is CASSLGGGQYNQPQHF. As DNA, the CDR3 is TGTGCCAGCAGCTTAGGGGGCGGGCAGTACAATCAGCCCCAGCATTTT. Full variable domain (rest looked up from reference TRBV7-6 and TRBJ1-5): GAGVSQSPRYKVTKRGQDVALRCDPISGHVSLYWYRQALGQGPEFLTYFNYEAQQDKSGLPNDRFSAERPEGSISTLTIQRTEQRDSAMYRCASSLGGGQYNQPQHFGDGTRLSIL.

V gene TRBV5-1 combines with J gene TRBJ2-1; tentatively, D is TRBD2 (7 bases). The length of the CDR3 is 16 residues. Germline V lookup: CDR1 SGHRS, CDR2 YFSETQ. V gave up 4 bases and J gave up 7 bases, with 21 bases separating them. The CDR3 nucleotides read TGCGCCAGCAGCACGGGAGGACAGTTACTGGGGAATGAGCAGTTCTTC. Protein sequence: CASSTGGQLLGNEQFF.

V and J are TRBV6-1 and TRBJ2-1, with a possible D match to TRBD1 (5 bases). Germline V gene lookup returns CDR1 MNHNS and CDR2 SASEGT. Trimming took off 5 bases at V and 5 bases at J, with 13 bases between the two ends. This CDR3 spans 14 amino acids. DNA of the CDR3: TGTGCCAGCAGTAACAGGCTATGGGACAATGAGCAGTTCTTC. Amino acids: CASSNRLWDNEQFF.

In its sample, this clonotype was seen many times. V and J are TRBV2 and TRBJ2-3, with 14 bases fitting TRBD2. Germline V gives CDR1 SNHLY, CDR2 FYNNEI. The CDR3 extends over 15 amino acids. Losses at the gene ends were 5 bases for V and 8 bases for J; bases not matched to a gene: 6. In DNA, the CDR3 is TGTGCCAGCAGTAAATCCGGGACTAGCGGGAGTACGCAGTATTTT. Its translation: CASSKSGTSGSTQYF.

The V and J genes are TRBV12-3 or TRBV12-4 and TRBJ2-7; 8 nucleotides line up with TRBD2. CDR3 size: 13 residues. J was trimmed by 7 bases and V by 6 bases; bases with no gene match: 8. The chain's CDR3 is CASRRGVRLEQYF. CDR3 nucleotides: TGTGCCAGCAGGCGGGGGGTGCGTTTGGAGCAGTACTTC.

The rearrangement uses TRBV15 and TRBJ2-3, with a weak D call TRBD2 (5 bases). The CDR3 has 15 residues. CDR1 is LNHNV, CDR2 YYDKDF, per germline (reference sequence). Trimming cost V 0 bases and J 8 bases, with 15 bases left between them. The CDR3 DNA sequence: TGTGCCACCAGCAGAGATCCCCGGGAAATCGGTACGCAGTATTTT. Protein sequence: CATSRDPREIGTQYF.

V gene TRBV12-3 or TRBV12-4 combines with J gene TRBJ2-1; no definite D call. Trimming took off 1 base at V and 6 bases at J, with 7 bases between the two ends. The CDR3 is 13 amino acids. In DNA, the CDR3 is TGTGCCAGCAGTTTAGGCCAAGTCAATGAGCAGTTCTTC. Protein sequence: CASSLGQVNEQFF.